This T cell receptor beta chain was identified in a study of blood T cell repertoires in COVID-19. The repertoire was sequenced with immunoSEQ multiplex PCR; TCRdb's copy has only in-frame clones and lacks some. Of about 58,000 clones detected, more than 60% appear once; the ten largest clones hold roughly 5.3%. Specimen: peripheral blood. The TCR originated in a human donor in a cohort sampled during active COVID-19.

The CDR3 protein is CASSPREDTEAFF. The DNA for the CDR3 is TGTGCCAGCTCACCCCGGGAGGACACTGAAGCTTTCTTT. The chain carries TRBV18 and TRBJ1-1; D unclear. The CDR3 sequence is 13 residues long. V was pared by 3 bases and J by 3 bases, with 8 bases between. Germline V CDR1 and CDR2: KGHSH, LQKENI. The variable domain in full, with the rest retrieved from reference TRBV18 and TRBJ1-1, is NAGVMQNPRHLVRRRGQEARLRCSPMKGHSHVYWYRQLPEEGLKFMVYLQKENIIDESGMPKERFSAEFPKEGPSILRIQQVVRGDSAAYFCASSPREDTEAFFGQGTRLTVV.